This T cell receptor (beta chain) derives from a study of response to subunit inactivated influenza vaccine. The study's findings and limits: New T cells are recruited in small numbers by each seasonal influenza vaccination, according to the authors' suggestion.

TCRdb re-called the RT-PCR reads with MiXCR, one entry per CDR3 protein. The table shows some 850,000 distinct CDR3 sequences, with around a sixth occurring only once. The CDR3 is made up of 14 amino acids. V lost 4 bases, J lost 6 bases, and 9 bases stayed unmatched. Germline-derived CDR1 and CDR2 are SGHRS and YFSETQ. This clonotype was found a few times. Antigen: not known. The chain is built from TRBV5-1 and TRBJ1-1, with 7 bases that match TRBD1. Source: PBMCs from blood, taken around 5 days after vaccination. The receptor was isolated from a man aged 50 to 59 who received an inactivated influenza vaccine. CDR3 residues: CASSGTGTAAEAFF. In DNA form, the CDR3 reads TGCGCCAGCAGCGGGACTGGGACAGCCGCTGAAGCTTTCTTT.